The 5 T cell receptor beta chains presented below share a single source sample, sequenced in a study of T-cell reconstitution after alpha-beta-depleted transplantation in children. Construction of the TCRbeta library involved unique molecular identifiers. TCRdb re-called the PCR reads with MiXCR, one entry per CDR3 protein. Of hundreds of thousands of distinct CDR3 sequences in the sample, over 15% were seen once. The material was PBMCs from the stem cell graft donor, obtained from the stem cell graft. All receptors come from a human donor who donated a stem cell graft to a child with acute myeloid leukemia.

This chain connects TRBV20-1 to TRBJ2-2; 10 nucleotides line up with TRBD1. The CDR3 runs 16 residues. The V gene end was trimmed by 4 bases and the J gene end by 4 bases; junction bases not matched to a gene: 9. Germline V gives CDR1 DFQATT, CDR2 SNEGSKA (reference sequence). The CDR3 coding sequence is TGCAGTGCTAAGGGACAGGGGCGACACTGCACCGGGGAGCTGTTTTTT. This translates into CSAKGQGRHCTGELFF.

This clonotype was seen at least ten times. The chain links TRBV20-1 to TRBJ2-5; D is undetermined. Deletions cut 8 bases from V and 7 bases from J, with 20 bases between. The CDR3 has 13 residues. Germline V CDR1 and CDR2: DFQATT, SNEGSKA (reference sequence). This CDR3 is CSPQMTASATQYF. In DNA, the CDR3 is TGCAGTCCTCAAATGACTGCCTCGGCGACCCAGTACTTC.

This clonotype was picked up many times. This chain uses TRBV20-1 with TRBJ2-1; D gene ambiguous. Trimming removed 4 bases from V and 3 bases from J, with 13 bases in between. The CDR3 loop spans 14 amino acids. Germline CDR1 and CDR2: DFQATT and SNEGSKA (reference sequence). The CDR3 loop is CSATDGRNYNEQFF. CDR3 coding DNA: TGCAGTGCTACAGACGGACGAAACTACAATGAGCAGTTCTTC.

The rearrangement uses TRBV7-2 and TRBJ2-2; the D gene is possibly TRBD2 (5 bases). Germline V gene data show CDR1 as SGHTA and CDR2 as FQGNSA. The germline V and J ends were trimmed by 7 bases and 1 base, with 10 bases remaining between them. This CDR3 has 14 amino acids. The CDR3: CASKSRENTGELFF. The CDR3 DNA follows: TGTGCCAGCAAGTCCCGGGAGAACACCGGGGAGCTGTTTTTT. The complete variable domain, with remaining parts taken from reference TRBV7-2 and TRBJ2-2, reads GAGVSQSPSNKVTEKGKDVELRCDPISGHTALYWYRQSLGQGLEFLIYFQGNSAPDKSGLPSDRFSAERTGGSVSTLTIQRTQQEDSAVYLCASKSRENTGELFFGEGSRLTVL.

In its sample, this clonotype was seen many times. This chain connects TRBV7-3 to TRBJ2-5, with D perhaps being TRBD1 or TRBD2 (5 bases each). Per germline, CDR1 SGHTA and CDR2 FQGTGA. Trimming left V 2 bases short and J 2 bases short, with 12 bases between. This CDR3 is built from 15 residues. As DNA, the CDR3 is TGTGCCAGCAGCTTAGGTCGGGACGGACAAGAGACCCAGTACTTC. It codes for CASSLGRDGQETQYF.